This T cell receptor beta chain is drawn from a study of shared clonotypes between healthy human individuals. The naive CD8 subset, CD45RO-negative cells positively selected for CCR7, excluded terminally differentiated effector memory CD45RA+ cells. The input for sorted-subset replicate PCRs was 200 ng DNA, tens of thousands of T cell genomes. The method was immunoSEQ multiplex PCR; TCRdb's version includes in-frame clones alone and lacks a portion of them. This table has some 2.1 million clones, about 93% appearing once. The germline gives CDR1 SGHRS, CDR2 YFSETQ. The CDR3 totals 13 residues. J gave up 3 bases and V 5 bases, and 2 bases lay outside the gene matches.

This sequence joins TRBV5-1 and TRBJ1-2, with 9 bases that match TRBD1. The sample taken for sequencing was naive CD8+ T cells from PBMCs. The sequence came from a man between 18 and 29 years old in good health. Some clones in this sample may be carry-over from other donors' samples. CDR3: CASRGTGHYGYTF. The CDR3 bases are TGCGCCAGCAGGGGGACAGGGCACTATGGCTACACCTTC. The full variable domain, rest sourced from reference TRBV5-1 and TRBJ1-2, is KAGVTQTPRYLIKTRGQQVTLSCSPISGHRSVSWYQQTPGQGLQFLFEYFSETQRNKGNFPGRFSGRQFSNSRSEMNVSTLELGDSALYLCASRGTGHYGYTFGSGTRLTVV.